Below, 4 T cell receptor beta chains from the same sample are listed, as sequenced in a study of cytomegalovirus exposure and HLA in healthy donors. PCR primers comprised 60 Vbeta and 13 Jbeta primers. Method: immunoSEQ multiplex PCR; TCRdb's copy keeps in-frame clones and lacks some. The table shows some 130,000 clones, with 75% to 80% occurring only once. The sample comprised PBMCs. These receptors were collected from a male donor in good health and CMV-seronegative.

The chain employs TRBV2 and TRBJ1-1; TRBD1 agrees at 7 bases. The CDR3 has 12 amino acids. The J segment lost 5 bases and the V segment lost 7 bases, leaving 4 bases of the junction unmatched. Looked up from germline, CDR1 is SNHLY and CDR2 is FYNNEI. This chain's CDR3 is CASNLQGTEAFF. The CDR3 DNA is TGTGCCAGCAATCTACAGGGGACTGAAGCTTTCTTT.

The V gene is TRBV4-2, the J gene TRBJ1-1; no reliable D call. V dropped 3 bases and J dropped 3 bases, with 14 bases sitting between them. Germline V CDR1 and CDR2: LGHNA, YNFKEQ. The CDR3 has 15 residues. The CDR3 nucleotides are TGTGCCAGCAGCCAGGCCAACCGCGGGGACACTGAAGCTTTCTTT. Translation gives CASSQANRGDTEAFF.

The chain links TRBV11-2 to TRBJ1-2; no definite D call. The CDR3 extends over 13 amino acids. V lost 0 bases, J lost 7 bases, and 9 bases lay in between. The germline V gene has CDR1 SGHAT and CDR2 FQNNGV. DNA for the CDR3: TGTGCCAGCAGCTTAGATCGGGAAACTGGCTACACCTTC. Translation: CASSLDRETGYTF.

The chain has TRBV6-6 and TRBJ1-5; TRBD1 aligns across 8 bases. V was pared by 6 bases and J by 3 bases, with 10 bases of the junction left unmatched. This CDR3 contains 16 residues. Germline V CDR1 and CDR2: MNHNY, SVGAGI (reference sequence). In DNA, the CDR3 is TGTGCCAGCAGACCCTCGACAGGGGCTGCCAATCAGCCCCAGCATTTT. The encoded protein is CASRPSTGAANQPQHF.